These T cell receptor beta chains were read from a single sample in a study of T cell repertoires in aging, cancer and after chemotherapy. Each CDR3 protein is one row after TCRdb ran MiXCR on the multiplex PCR reads. The sample includes some 700 distinct CDR3 sequences, around a fifth of them seen just once. Source material: blood. Source of these receptors: a human donor with a solid tumor. Both conserved end residues are part of each CDR3. A D gene is named only where the DNA matches it firmly. The size field is filled for only some rows; it gives once, few, many or a size class.

clone_size	v_call	d_call	j_call	cdr3_nt	cdr3_aa
large	TRBV5-6	-	TRBJ1-2	TGTGCCAGCAGCTTCGGGGGGCCAAACTATGGCTACACCTTC	CASSFGGPNYGYTF
few	TRBV24-1	-	TRBJ2-3	TGTGCCACCAGTGACTTCGCCGGCCCCGCAGATACGCAGTATTTT	CATSDFAGPADTQYF
-	TRBV30	TRBD1	TRBJ1-1	TGTGCCTGGACACAGGGGTACACTGAAGCTTTCTTT	CAWTQGYTEAFF
-	TRBV7-3	TRBD1	TRBJ1-2	TGTGCCAGCAGCTCTGACAGGGACTATGGCTACACCTTC	CASSSDRDYGYTF
-	TRBV4-1	TRBD1	TRBJ1-4	TGCGCCAGCAGCCACTCGAGACAGGGGGCGACTAATGAAAAACTGTTTTTT	CASSHSRQGATNEKLFF
few	TRBV28	-	TRBJ2-5	TGTGCCAGCAAGACGGGGTCCCTGGAGGAGACCCAGTACTTC	CASKTGSLEETQYF
-	TRBV12-3/TRBV12-4	TRBD1	TRBJ1-2	TGTGCCATAATGCCGACGGGACAGGTGAACTATGGCTACACCTTC	CAIMPTGQVNYGYTF
few	TRBV7-9	TRBD1	TRBJ1-2	TGTGCCAGCAGCTCCGCAGGGGGCTATGGCTACACCTTC	CASSSAGGYGYTF
few	TRBV30	TRBD2	TRBJ2-1	TGTGCCTGGATGGGGAATGGGGGGGCCTACAATGAGCAGTTCTTC	CAWMGNGGAYNEQFF
large	TRBV20-1	-	TRBJ1-2	TGCAGTGCTAGAGGCCGGCGGGGGTATGGCTACACCTTC	CSARGRRGYGYTF
-	TRBV5-6	-	TRBJ2-5	TGTGCCAGCAGCCAAGACCGAGAGACCCAGTACTTC	CASSQDRETQYF
large	TRBV15	-	TRBJ2-6	TGTGCCACCAGCCAGGGTAGTGGGGCCAACGTCCTGACTTTC	CATSQGSGANVLTF
-	TRBV2	TRBD1	TRBJ1-6	TGTGCCAGCAGTGAGTCCGGGACAGGGGGAACCTATAATTCACCCCTCCACTTT	CASSESGTGGTYNSPLHF
few	TRBV20-1	-	TRBJ2-3	TGCAGTGCTATCCGTCCCGGGCCCACAGATACGCAGTATTTT	CSAIRPGPTDTQYF
few	TRBV27	TRBD1	TRBJ2-1	TGTGCCAGCAGTTTAGGGACAGGGATGGTCAATGAGCAGTTCTTC	CASSLGTGMVNEQFF
large	TRBV29-1	TRBD1	TRBJ1-2	TGCAGCGTGACAGGGGGGGGTCAGAGTGGCTACACCTTC	CSVTGGGQSGYTF